This entry lists 19 T cell receptor beta chains sequenced from one sample in a study of blood T cell repertoires in COVID-19. Only in-frame clones appear in the TCRdb table, and some are missing; sequencing was by immunoSEQ multiplex PCR. The sample shows about 310,000 clones, about 91% of them seen only once. The sequenced material came from PBMCs or T cells enriched from blood (not recorded which). Receptor source: a woman in her 40s who had recovered from COVID-19.

The chain links TRBV28 to TRBJ1-4; 12 nucleotides align to TRBD1. The CDR3 runs to 18 residues. The V segment lost 6 bases and the J segment 5 bases; nucleotides outside the gene matches: 13. Germline assignment: CDR1 MDHEN and CDR2 SYDVKM. The CDR3: CASSSAGTGGGRNEKLFF. CDR3 DNA sequence: TGTGCCAGCAGCTCTGCCGGGACAGGGGGCGGAAGGAATGAAAAACTGTTTTTT.

CDR3 coding DNA: TGTGCCAGCAGGAAACAGGGGGACAGTCAGCCCCAGCATTTT. This codes for CASRKQGDSQPQHF. The chain has TRBV27 and TRBJ1-5; 8 bases align to TRBD1. This CDR3 region has 14 residues. V shed 6 bases and J 6 bases; nucleotides not matched to a gene: 7. Germline V gene lookup returns CDR1 MNHEY and CDR2 SMNVEV (reference sequence).

This chain uses TRBV5-5 with TRBJ2-7; D is undetermined. V dropped 0 bases and J dropped 2 bases, with 9 bases sitting between them. Per germline, CDR1 SGHKS and CDR2 YYEKEE (reference sequence). The CDR3 consists of 14 residues. The CDR3 sequence: CASSLETVTYEQYF. The CDR3 DNA is TGTGCCAGCAGCTTGGAAACAGTTACCTACGAGCAGTACTTC.

The table lists this clone with a few counts. V is TRBV7-2 and J is TRBJ1-5; 8 bases line up with TRBD1. V was pared by 5 bases and J by 10 bases, with 10 bases of the junction left unmatched. CDR3 size: 14 residues. Germline CDR1 SGHTA, CDR2 FQGNSA. CDR3 DNA: TGTGCCAGCAGCCTCATCGACAGGGGCGGTCCCCAGCATTTT. The encoded protein is CASSLIDRGGPQHF.

The J gene is TRBJ2-7, the V gene TRBV7-3; the match to TRBD1 covers 12 bases. Germline trimming cut 0 bases from V and 6 bases from J; bases unmatched to any gene: 3. Germline CDR1 is SGHTA and CDR2 is FQGTGA. The CDR3 is 15 residues long. CDR3 region: CASSLTGTGGFEQYF. As DNA, the CDR3 is TGTGCCAGCAGCTTAACTGGGACAGGGGGCTTCGAGCAGTACTTC.

This clone was counted a few times. V is TRBV28 and J is TRBJ1-5; D not certain. There are 14 residues in the CDR3. Trimming shortened V by 4 bases and J by 1 base, and 8 bases separated the two germline ends. Germline assignment: CDR1 MDHEN and CDR2 SYDVKM. This CDR3 reads CASSWMGSNQPQHF. DNA of the CDR3: TGTGCCAGCAGTTGGATGGGCAGCAATCAGCCCCAGCATTTT.

The rearrangement links TRBV7-2 to TRBJ1-2; 10 nucleotides line up with TRBD1. The CDR3 covers 13 residues. CDR1 is SGHTA, CDR2 FQGNSA, per germline. J gave up 7 bases and V 6 bases, and 5 bases lay outside the gene matches. Here the CDR3 reads CASRPTGGSGYTF. The DNA for the CDR3 is TGTGCCAGCAGGCCGACAGGGGGCTCTGGCTACACCTTC.

The V call is TRBV15, the J call TRBJ2-1; 15 bases are shared with TRBD2. In germline, CDR1 is LNHNV, CDR2 YYDKDF (reference sequence). The CDR3 runs 17 residues. Unmatched junction bases numbered 10, after V lost 6 bases and J lost 7 bases. CDR3 in DNA: TGTGCCACCAGTTATTCCAGGGGGACTAGCGGGAGGAATGAGCAGTTCTTC. This encodes CATSYSRGTSGRNEQFF.

This chain links TRBV7-3 with TRBJ1-6; TRBD1 aligns across 7 bases. Germline V CDR1 and CDR2: SGHTA, FQGTGA. The CDR3 extends over 13 amino acids. J lost 8 bases, V lost 2 bases, and 0 bases had no gene match. CDR3 region: CASSLQGDSPLHF. CDR3 DNA sequence: TGTGCCAGCAGCTTACAGGGGGATTCACCCCTCCACTTT.

This chain links TRBV7-2 with TRBJ2-3, with no clear D. Germline V CDR1 and CDR2: SGHTA, FQGNSA. This CDR3 region has 15 residues. Trimming removed 5 bases at V and 1 base at J, with 13 bases between. Here the CDR3 reads CASSLVVSGTDTQYF. In nucleotides, the CDR3 is TGTGCCAGCAGCCTTGTCGTTTCGGGCACAGATACGCAGTATTTT.

Concerning this clone: The junction departs from the called germline gene at one end, perhaps through a read error. The gene calls are TRBV7-2 and TRBJ2-1, with a possible D match to TRBD2 (5 bases). This CDR3 spans 12 amino acids. Germline V gives CDR1 SGHTA, CDR2 FQGNSA. CDR3 region: CASSRPIGGVIF. The CDR3 DNA sequence: TGTGCCAGCAGCCGACCTATTGGAGGAGTCATCTTC.

The chain combines TRBV19 with TRBJ1-2, with 9 bases that match TRBD1. The CDR3 spans 15 residues. Germline V CDR1 and CDR2: LNHDA, SQIVND (reference sequence). After removal of 0 bases from V and 4 bases from J, the junction contained 3 bases not matched to a gene. As DNA, the CDR3 is TGTGCCAGTAGTATAGAGGGACAGGGAAGCTATGGCTACACCTTC. Encoded protein: CASSIEGQGSYGYTF.

The genes are TRBV3-1 (or the pseudogene TRBV3-2) and TRBJ2-7, with a possible D match to TRBD1 (5 bases). This CDR3 has 17 residues. Looked up from germline, CDR1 is LGHDT and CDR2 is YNNKEL (reference sequence). Trimming took off 0 bases at V and 5 bases at J, with 20 bases between the two ends. The CDR3 DNA is TGTGCCAGCAGCCAAGATGGGTTGGGGTCAATCAGGGACGAGCAGTACTTC. It codes for CASSQDGLGSIRDEQYF.

The V and J genes are TRBV30 and TRBJ1-5; D is unclear. V lost 0 bases, J lost 0 bases, and 6 bases lay in between. This CDR3 region has 14 residues. The germline V gene has CDR1 GTSNPN and CDR2 SVGIG (reference sequence). The CDR3 DNA reads TGTGCCTGGAGTGTACGGGGTAGCAATCAGCCCCAGCATTTT. Protein product: CAWSVRGSNQPQHF.

The rearrangement joins TRBV4-3 to TRBJ1-2; 8 bases fit TRBD1. The junction had 9 bases not matched to a gene; V was cut back by 0 bases and J by 3 bases. CDR1 LGHNA and CDR2 YSLEER come from the germline V gene. The CDR3 runs to 17 residues. The CDR3 DNA reads TGCGCCAGCAGCCAAGATTCTGCAGGGGGCGATTACTATGGCTACACCTTC. Protein: CASSQDSAGGDYYGYTF.

The chain combines TRBV7-2 with TRBJ2-3, with TRBD2 as a possible D gene (6 bases). Germline V gives CDR1 SGHTA, CDR2 FQGNSA. Deletions cut 5 bases from V and 4 bases from J, with 13 bases between. CDR3 length: 14 amino acids. The CDR3 loop is CASSALRRADTQYF. CDR3 coding DNA: TGTGCCAGCAGCGCGCTAAGGAGGGCAGATACGCAGTATTTT.

The rearrangement joins TRBV28 to TRBJ2-1; TRBD2 might be the D (6 bases). The germline V gene has CDR1 MDHEN and CDR2 SYDVKM. V was pared by 2 bases and J by 5 bases, with 13 bases between. The CDR3 has 15 residues. Here the CDR3 DNA reads TGTGCCAGCAGTTTAATGCGGGGTAAAAACAATGAGCAGTTCTTC. Translation: CASSLMRGKNNEQFF.

A note on this clone: Distinct nucleotide sequences in the sample also encode this CDR3. The rearrangement links TRBV27 to TRBJ2-7; 7 positions agree with TRBD1. CDR1 and CDR2 from the germline V gene are MNHEY and SMNVEV (reference sequence). Losses at the gene ends were 5 bases for V and 4 bases for J; bases not matched to a gene: 8. The CDR3 spans 14 residues. CDR3 protein: CASSPRDRLYEQYF. The CDR3 nucleotides read TGTGCCAGCAGTCCTCGGGACAGACTTTACGAGCAGTACTTC.

The chain couples TRBV2 to TRBJ2-5; possible D gene TRBD1, 5 bases. The CDR3 has 13 amino acids. The V end lost 1 base, the J end lost 5 bases, and 8 bases lay between the germline ends. Germline values: CDR1 SNHLY, CDR2 FYNNEI. CDR3 in amino acids: CASSEGGIETQYF. Written as DNA, the CDR3 is TGTGCCAGCAGTGAAGGGGGCATTGAGACCCAGTACTTC.